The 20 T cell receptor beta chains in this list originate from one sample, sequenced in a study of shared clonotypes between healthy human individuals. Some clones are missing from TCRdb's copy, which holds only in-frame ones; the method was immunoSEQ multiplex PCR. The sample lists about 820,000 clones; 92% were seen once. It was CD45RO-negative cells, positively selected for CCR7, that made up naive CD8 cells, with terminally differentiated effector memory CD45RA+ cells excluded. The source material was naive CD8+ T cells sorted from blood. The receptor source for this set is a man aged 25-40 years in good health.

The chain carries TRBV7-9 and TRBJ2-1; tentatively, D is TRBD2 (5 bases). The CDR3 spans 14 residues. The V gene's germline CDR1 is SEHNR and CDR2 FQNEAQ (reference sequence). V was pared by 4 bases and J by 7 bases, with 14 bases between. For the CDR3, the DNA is TGTGCCAGCAGCTCTCGTTTCGGGGAAAATGAGCAGTTCTTC. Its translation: CASSSRFGENEQFF. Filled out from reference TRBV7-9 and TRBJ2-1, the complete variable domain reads DTGVSQNPRHKITKRGQNVTFRCDPISEHNRLYWYRQTLGQGPEFLTYFQNEAQLEKSRLLSDRFSAERPKGSFSTLEIQRTEQGDSAMYLCASSSRFGENEQFFGPGTRLTVL.

Here the CDR3 reads CASSAATGRGPDTQYF. CDR3 sequence (DNA): TGTGCCAGCAGCGCGGCCACAGGGAGGGGGCCAGATACGCAGTATTTT. The chain has TRBV9 and TRBJ2-3, with D perhaps being TRBD1 or TRBD2 (7 bases each). This CDR3 is 16 amino acids long. Per the germline V gene, CDR1 is SGDLS and CDR2 is YYNGEE. With 3 bases removed from V and 4 bases from J, the gap between germline ends came to 18 bases.

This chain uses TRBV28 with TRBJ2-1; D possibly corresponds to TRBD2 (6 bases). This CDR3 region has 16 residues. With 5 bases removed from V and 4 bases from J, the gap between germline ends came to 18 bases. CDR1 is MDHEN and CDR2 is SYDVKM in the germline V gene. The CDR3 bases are TGTGCCAGCAGTCCCCTCAGGGCGGGGTTATACAATGAGCAGTTCTTC. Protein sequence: CASSPLRAGLYNEQFF. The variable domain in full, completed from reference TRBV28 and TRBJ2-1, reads DVKVTQSSRYLVKRTGEKVFLECVQDMDHENMFWYRQDPGLGLRLIYFSYDVKMKEKGDIPEGYSVSREKKERFSLILESASTNQTSMYLCASSPLRAGLYNEQFFGPGTRLTVL.

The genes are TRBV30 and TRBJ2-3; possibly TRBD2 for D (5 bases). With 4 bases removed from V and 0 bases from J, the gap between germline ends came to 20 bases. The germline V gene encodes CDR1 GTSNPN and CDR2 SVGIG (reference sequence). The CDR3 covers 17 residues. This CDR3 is CAWNGGISRVSTDTQYF. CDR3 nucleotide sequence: TGTGCCTGGAATGGAGGTATTTCGCGGGTGAGCACAGATACGCAGTATTTT.

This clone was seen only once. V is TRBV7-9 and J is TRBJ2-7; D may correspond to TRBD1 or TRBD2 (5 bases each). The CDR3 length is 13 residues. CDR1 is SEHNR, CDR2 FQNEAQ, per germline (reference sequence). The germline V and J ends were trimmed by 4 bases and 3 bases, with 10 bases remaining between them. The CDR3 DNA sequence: TGTGCCAGCAGCTCGGGACGGGGCTACGAGCAGTACTTC. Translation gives CASSSGRGYEQYF.

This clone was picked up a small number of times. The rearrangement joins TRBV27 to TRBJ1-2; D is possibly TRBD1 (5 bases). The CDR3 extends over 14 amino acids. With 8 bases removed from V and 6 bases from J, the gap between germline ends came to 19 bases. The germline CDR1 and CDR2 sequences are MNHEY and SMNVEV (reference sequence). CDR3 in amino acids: CASQVAEGSDGYTF. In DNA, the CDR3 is TGTGCCAGCCAGGTGGCGGAGGGGAGTGATGGCTACACCTTC.

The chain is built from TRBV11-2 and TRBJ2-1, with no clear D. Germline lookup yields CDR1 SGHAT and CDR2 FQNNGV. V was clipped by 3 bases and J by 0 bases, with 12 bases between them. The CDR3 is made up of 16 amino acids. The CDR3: CASSFRIANSYNEQFF. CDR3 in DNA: TGTGCCAGCAGCTTTCGAATCGCGAACTCCTACAATGAGCAGTTCTTC.

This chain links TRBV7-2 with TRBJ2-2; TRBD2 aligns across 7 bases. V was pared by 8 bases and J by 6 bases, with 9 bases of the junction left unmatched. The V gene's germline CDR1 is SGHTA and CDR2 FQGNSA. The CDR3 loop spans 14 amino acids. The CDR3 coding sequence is TGTGCCAGCGCAGCGGGACTTAGTCCCGGGGAGCTGTTTTTT. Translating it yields CASAAGLSPGELFF.

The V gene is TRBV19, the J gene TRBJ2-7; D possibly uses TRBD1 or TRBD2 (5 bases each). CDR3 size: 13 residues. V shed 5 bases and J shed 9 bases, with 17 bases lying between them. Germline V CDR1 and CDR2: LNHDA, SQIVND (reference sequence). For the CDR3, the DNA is TGTGCCAGTAGTTCCGGGACCCATGGAAGGCAGTACTTC. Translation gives CASSSGTHGRQYF. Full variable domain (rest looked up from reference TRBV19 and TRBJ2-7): DGGITQSPKYLFRKEGQNVTLSCEQNLNHDAMYWYRQDPGQGLRLIYYSQIVNDFQKGDIAEGYSVSREKKESFPLTVTSAQKNPTAFYLCASSSGTHGRQYFGPGTRLTVT.

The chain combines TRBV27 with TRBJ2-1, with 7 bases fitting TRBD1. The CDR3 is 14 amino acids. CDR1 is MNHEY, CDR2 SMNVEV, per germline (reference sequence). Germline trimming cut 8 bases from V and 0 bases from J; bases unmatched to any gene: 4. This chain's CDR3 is CASGQVTSYNEQFF. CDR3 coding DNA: TGTGCCAGCGGACAGGTTACCTCCTACAATGAGCAGTTCTTC.

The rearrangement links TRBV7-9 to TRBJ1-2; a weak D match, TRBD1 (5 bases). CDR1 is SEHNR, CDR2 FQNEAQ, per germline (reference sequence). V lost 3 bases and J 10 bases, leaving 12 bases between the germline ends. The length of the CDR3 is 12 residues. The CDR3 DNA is TGTGCCAGCAGCTTGGGTCCACAGGACTACACCTTC. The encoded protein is CASSLGPQDYTF.

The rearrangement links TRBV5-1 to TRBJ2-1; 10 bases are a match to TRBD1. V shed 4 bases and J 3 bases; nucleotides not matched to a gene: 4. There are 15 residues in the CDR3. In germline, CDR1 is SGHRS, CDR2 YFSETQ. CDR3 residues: CASSTRTGGYNEQFF. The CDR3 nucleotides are TGCGCCAGCAGCACTAGGACAGGGGGCTACAATGAGCAGTTCTTC.

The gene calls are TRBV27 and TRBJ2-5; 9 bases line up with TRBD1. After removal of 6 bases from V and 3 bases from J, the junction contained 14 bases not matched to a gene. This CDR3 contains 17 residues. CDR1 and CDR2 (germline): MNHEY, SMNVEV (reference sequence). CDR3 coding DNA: TGTGCCAGCAGCTCATGGGTCGACAGGGGGGTAAAAGAGACCCAGTACTTC. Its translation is CASSSWVDRGVKETQYF.

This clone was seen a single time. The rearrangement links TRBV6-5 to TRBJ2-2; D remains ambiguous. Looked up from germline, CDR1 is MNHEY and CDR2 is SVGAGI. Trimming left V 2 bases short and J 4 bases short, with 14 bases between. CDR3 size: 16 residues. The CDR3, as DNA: TGTGCCAGCAGTTACGTCGCAGGAAGGCCCACCGGGGAGCTGTTTTTT. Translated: CASSYVAGRPTGELFF.

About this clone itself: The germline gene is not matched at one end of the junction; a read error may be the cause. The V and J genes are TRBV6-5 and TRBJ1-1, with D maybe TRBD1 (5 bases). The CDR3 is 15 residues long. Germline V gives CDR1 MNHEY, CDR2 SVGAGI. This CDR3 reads CAGSYSQAQTTEAFF. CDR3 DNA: TGTGCCGGCAGTTACTCACAGGCACAAACCACTGAAGCTTTCTTT.

The CDR3 nucleotides read TGTGCCAGCACGAGCCGGGGAGGGGGGACCTTGCAGTACTTC. Protein sequence: CASTSRGGGTLQYF. The rearrangement joins TRBV7-2 to TRBJ2-7, with D possibly matching TRBD2 (7 bases). CDR1 is SGHTA and CDR2 is FQGNSA in the germline V gene. This CDR3 is 14 amino acids long. Trimming removed 7 bases from V and 9 bases from J, with 22 bases in between.

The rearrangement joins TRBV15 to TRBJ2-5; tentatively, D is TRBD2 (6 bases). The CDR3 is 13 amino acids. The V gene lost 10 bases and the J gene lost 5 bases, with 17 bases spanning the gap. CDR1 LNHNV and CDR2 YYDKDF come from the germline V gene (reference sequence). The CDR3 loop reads CAIPGEELETQYF. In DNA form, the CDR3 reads TGTGCCATTCCGGGAGAGGAACTGGAGACCCAGTACTTC.

The CDR3 DNA is TGTGCCAGCAGCCCCCCTAGAGGAGGGTATGAGCAGTTCTTC. This gives the protein CASSPPRGGYEQFF. The rearrangement joins TRBV5-8 to TRBJ2-1; weak D call: TRBD2 (6 bases). Germline CDR1 is SGHTS and CDR2 is YDEGEE. The V end was cut by 4 bases, the J end by 8 bases, with 16 bases between. The CDR3 runs to 14 residues.

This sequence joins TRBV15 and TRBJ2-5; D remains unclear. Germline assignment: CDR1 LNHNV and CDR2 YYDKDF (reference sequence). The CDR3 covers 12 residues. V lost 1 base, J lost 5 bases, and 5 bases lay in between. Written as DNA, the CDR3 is TGTGCCACCAGCAGAGTAGGTGAGACCCAGTACTTC. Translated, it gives CATSRVGETQYF.

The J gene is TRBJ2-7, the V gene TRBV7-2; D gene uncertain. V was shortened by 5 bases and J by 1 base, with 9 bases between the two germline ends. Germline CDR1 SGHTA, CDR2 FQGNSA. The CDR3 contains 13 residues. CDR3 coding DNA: TGTGCCAGCAGCCCAGGCTATTCCTACGAGCAGTACTTC. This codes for CASSPGYSYEQYF.